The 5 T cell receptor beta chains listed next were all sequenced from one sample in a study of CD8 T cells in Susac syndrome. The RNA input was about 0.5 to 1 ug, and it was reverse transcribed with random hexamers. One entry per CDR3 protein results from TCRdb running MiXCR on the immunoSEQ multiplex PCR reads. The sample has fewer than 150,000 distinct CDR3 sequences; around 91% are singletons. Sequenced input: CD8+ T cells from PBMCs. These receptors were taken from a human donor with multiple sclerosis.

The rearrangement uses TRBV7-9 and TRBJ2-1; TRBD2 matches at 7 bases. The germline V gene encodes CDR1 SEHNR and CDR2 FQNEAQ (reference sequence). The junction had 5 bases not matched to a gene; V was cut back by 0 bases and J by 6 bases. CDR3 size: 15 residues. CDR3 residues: CASSLALRESNEQFF. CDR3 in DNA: TGTGCCAGCAGCTTAGCCTTGCGGGAGTCCAATGAGCAGTTCTTC.

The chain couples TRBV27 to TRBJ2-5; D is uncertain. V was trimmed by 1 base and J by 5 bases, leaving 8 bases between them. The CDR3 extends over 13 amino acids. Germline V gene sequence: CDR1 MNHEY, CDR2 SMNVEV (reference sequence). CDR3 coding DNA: TGTGCCAGCAGTTTATATGACGGGGAGACCCAGTACTTC. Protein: CASSLYDGETQYF.

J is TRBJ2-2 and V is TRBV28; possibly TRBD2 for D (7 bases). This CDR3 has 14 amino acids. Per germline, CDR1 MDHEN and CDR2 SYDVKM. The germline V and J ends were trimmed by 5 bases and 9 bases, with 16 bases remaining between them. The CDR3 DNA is TGTGCCAGCAGTCAACAGGGAGGGGCCTGGGAGCTGTTTTTT. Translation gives CASSQQGGAWELFF.

The CDR3 sequence: CATSFQETQYF. The CDR3 coding sequence is TGTGCCACCAGCTTCCAAGAGACCCAGTACTTC. This chain links TRBV15 with TRBJ2-5; D unclear. Trimming cost V 5 bases and J 1 base, with 2 bases left between them. The CDR3 runs 11 residues. CDR1 is LNHNV, CDR2 YYDKDF, per germline (reference sequence).

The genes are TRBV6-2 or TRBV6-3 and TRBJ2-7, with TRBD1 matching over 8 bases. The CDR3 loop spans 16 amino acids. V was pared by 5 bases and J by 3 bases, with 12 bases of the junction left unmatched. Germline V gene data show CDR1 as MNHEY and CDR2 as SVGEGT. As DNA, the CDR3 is TGTGCCAGCAGTCCGGACAGGGCCTCCCCTTACTACGAGCAGTACTTC. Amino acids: CASSPDRASPYYEQYF.